Here is one T cell receptor beta chain with its context. The specificity of this receptor is unknown. No base-level quality is on record; no much larger clone is a single base apart. TCR CDR3 regions were amplified from genomic DNA by multiplex PCR using the deep immunoSEQ assay. For each cell subset, the extracted genomic DNA was distributed evenly across all wells of several immunoSEQ 96-well plates, and each plate served as one replicate. Each replicate PCR for sorted subsets received about 180 ng genomic DNA, equal to 28,000 or so T cell genomes. Purified libraries were measured with a Qubit 3.0 fluorometer, size-checked on a Bioanalyzer 2100, and measured again with the KAPA Library Quantification kit. Each immunoSEQ 96-well plate was sequenced on its own single-read 150-cycle Illumina NextSeq 550 flow cell. Per the original workflow: The immunoSEQ output contained only junctional sequences without quality scores, so filtering could not match that applied to full-length reads. To assign V/J genes and CDR3, sequences were annotated against IMGT germline references using PyIR, a Python wrapper for IgBLAST v1.9. Reads were removed for weak V/J assignments (E-value above 1e-6), missing CDR3, stop codons, out-of-frame junctions, or ambiguous translated residues. V3J clonotypes were defined as sequences sharing the same inferred V gene, J gene, and CDR3 amino acid sequence. The percentage overlap between two repertoires was calculated by dividing the number of shared unique clonotypes by the size of the smaller repertoire. Richness of each repertoire was evaluated using RTK rarefaction, the Chao1 estimator, and Recon v2.1 estimates of unobserved clonotypes. Generation probabilities for all TCRbeta clonotypes obtained by the gDNA method from a few donors were computed using OLGA. What TCRdb holds here is the immuneACCESS table cut down to in-frame rearrangements. Part of the clones is not present; checked against another copy, under half of the missing clones reflect an unresolved V gene, and the others are unexplained. V and J calls and clone size are those listed in that table; D and trimming were worked out from the DNA. Within this sample are nearly 2 million clones, with approximately 94% of them counted one time only. The ten largest clones represent roughly 1.2% of the sample.

The sample is drawn from a study of shared clonotypes between healthy human individuals (TCRdb year 2020). Regarding the complete study: A couple of women and three men aged 18 to 49 years were included in the cohort. For each donor, three plates each were used for CD4 naive and CD4 memory, two plates were used for CD8 naive, and one plate was used for CD8 memory. The study deeply sequenced blood TCR repertoires of 5 or 6 healthy adults to estimate repertoire size and the extent of clonotype sharing between individuals. To increase sequencing depth and limit assay-specific biases, TCR repertoire library preparation and sequencing were carried out by different laboratories using diverse techniques. Each donor's leukapheresis produced roughly between roughly 0.85 and 9.5 billion PBMCs.

CD8 naive samples consisted of CD45RO-negative cells that were positively selected for CCR7, yielding a CD45RA+CCR7+ population without TemRA cells. Donors were healthy HIV-negative adults with no recently reported acute infections or vaccinations. All donors were Caucasian adults living in Nashville, Tennessee, USA. Blood was obtained by leukapheresis, after which PBMCs were separated by Ficoll-Histopaque density gradient centrifugation and cryopreserved in liquid nitrogen vapor phase. Analytical flow cytometry was used to check the purity and quantity of each magnetically sorted T cell population. From each sorted fraction, genomic DNA was isolated and quantified by UV absorbance on a Nanodrop 2000c. Ends trimmed: V by 8 bases, J by 3 bases; bases unmatched to a gene: 12. Taken from the germline V gene (reference sequence), the CDR1 and CDR2 loops are WNHNN and SYGVQD. The CDR3 has 15 amino acids, counting the end cysteine and phenylalanine. The entry retains the CDR3 DNA only, 45 bases that are in frame from base 1.

Overall study results and their limits: Incomplete sequencing was indicated by rarefaction of sorted-subset datasets, despite the large sequencing depth. Sampling was limited to blood, and TCR repertoires in tissue likely differ from TCR repertoires in blood. Larger estimated clonotype richness was generally found for naive subsets than for memory subsets. The small number of donors limited the genetic and exposure-history diversity represented. Sharing across four donors was observed for approximately 4.6% of naive CD4, about 3.2% of naive CD8, 2% to 2.5% of memory CD4, and roughly 0.4% of memory CD8 clonotypes. Pairwise subsampling indicated that sequencing depth was expected to affect the degree of clonotype sharing among donors. Higher generation probabilities were observed for clonotypes shared by all four sorted-subset donors than for non-shared clonotypes.

The chain couples TRBV10-1 to TRBJ2-7, with 8 junctional bases fitting TRBD2. Sequencing was carried out using naive CD8+ T cells sorted from blood. The cell subset or site label on this specimen signifies: CD45RA+CCR7+. This TCR was recovered from a man younger than 30 in good health. The nucleotides are TGCGCCAGCGCGGAACCACCTAGCGGGTACTACGAGCAGTACTTC. Translated, this is CASAEPPSGYYEQYF.